The clone carrying this TCR beta chain was counted only a few times. Its matching antigen is unknown. This sample stems from a study of OX40 agonist ivuxolimab in advanced cancers. Turning to the study itself: Having had anti-PD-1, anti-PD-L1 or anti-CTLA-4 therapy before was allowed, and around 44% had some.

Study-level findings and limits: Part of the nonresponder group also had normalized T-cell clonal expansion that was low. Expanded peripheral T cell antigen specificity was not determined. There were, on average, more expanded clones in CD8+ T cells than in CD4+.

Profiling relied on immunoSEQ multiplex PCR, and the TCRdb table lists in-frame clones only, not all of them. The sample carries about 66,000 clones, roughly 87% recorded once. This clonotype was obtained from an adult with an advanced solid tumor such as melanoma, head and neck, liver or kidney cancer. Sequencing was performed on CD4+ or CD8+ T cells sorted from blood, taken in a trial of the OX40 agonist ivuxolimab.

CDR3 in amino acids: CASRIPGRQRYEQYF. The DNA of the CDR3 is TGTGCCAGCAGAATTCCGGGCAGGCAGAGGTACGAGCAGTACTTC. The chain uses TRBV11-2 and TRBJ2-7; D call uncertain. This CDR3 has 15 amino acids. Deletions cut 6 bases from V and 4 bases from J, with 19 bases between. Looked up from germline, CDR1 is SGHAT and CDR2 is FQNNGV.